Listed below are T cell receptor beta chains from one sample, sequenced in a study of OX40 agonist ivuxolimab in advanced cancers. Measured with immunoSEQ multiplex PCR; TCRdb has only the in-frame clones, and not every one. The data contain under 85,000 clones, approximately 90% of them singletons. Sequencing was performed on CD4+ or CD8+ T cells sorted from blood, taken in a trial of the OX40 agonist ivuxolimab. The receptors shown here come from an adult with an advanced solid tumor such as melanoma, head and neck, liver or kidney cancer. CDR3s include the opening cysteine and the closing phenylalanine or tryptophan. D genes are given only for firm matches. Clone size is given for some rows only: seen once, a few or many times, or a class if the clone is expanded.

v_call	clone_size	d_call	j_call	cdr3_aa	cdr3_nt
TRBV4-3	.	.	TRBJ1-2	CASSQGGFYGYTF	TGCGCCAGCAGCCAAGGAGGATTCTATGGCTACACCTTC
TRBV29-1	.	.	TRBJ1-3	CSVESSSGNTIYF	TGCAGCGTTGAATCAAGCTCTGGAAACACCATATATTTT
TRBV7-2	.	.	TRBJ1-2	CASSREGDLAGYTF	TGTGCCAGCTCCCGGGAGGGGGACTTGGCTGGCTACACCTTC
TRBV7-2	.	.	TRBJ2-7	CASSFLGGSSYEQYF	TGTGCCAGCAGCTTCTTGGGCGGCAGCTCCTACGAGCAGTACTTC
TRBV18	.	.	TRBJ1-2	CASSGGSYGYTF	TGTGCCAGCTCGGGAGGGTCCTATGGCTACACCTTC
TRBV6-1	.	TRBD1	TRBJ2-7	CASTRRQGAYEQYF	TGTGCCAGCACACGAAGGCAGGGGGCATACGAGCAGTACTTC
TRBV10-2	.	.	TRBJ1-2	CASKDRWGGYGYTF	TGCGCCAGCAAAGATCGTTGGGGGGGCTATGGCTACACCTTC
TRBV19	.	.	TRBJ2-5	CASRGETQYF	TGTGCCAGTAGAGGGGAGACCCAGTACTTC
TRBV11-2	.	.	TRBJ1-5	CASSLGRQGLNQPQHF	TGTGCCAGCAGCTTAGGGCGGCAGGGGCTCAATCAGCCCCAGCATTTT
TRBV27	.	.	TRBJ2-7	CASSLSGPPNSYEQYF	TGTGCCAGCAGTTTAAGCGGTCCACCGAACTCCTACGAGCAGTACTTC
TRBV7-2	.	.	TRBJ1-2	CASSLQQGSNYGYTF	TGTGCCAGCAGCTTGCAACAGGGATCCAACTATGGCTACACCTTC
TRBV7-2	once	TRBD2	TRBJ2-7	CASSLALIGGAYEQYF	TGTGCCAGCAGCTTAGCGCTCATCGGGGGGGCCTACGAGCAGTACTTC
TRBV14	.	.	TRBJ1-6	CASYNSPLHF	TGTGCCAGCTACAATTCACCCCTCCACTTT
TRBV5-4	.	.	TRBJ1-1	CASSKQGSRTEAFF	TGTGCCAGCAGCAAGCAGGGCAGCCGTACTGAAGCTTTCTTT
TRBV9	.	.	TRBJ1-3	CASSVYHRADTIYF	TGTGCCAGCAGCGTATACCACAGGGCGGACACCATATATTTT
TRBV9	.	TRBD1	TRBJ1-1	CASSRGGTGVIAEAFF	TGTGCCAGCAGCAGGGGGGGCACAGGGGTGATCGCTGAAGCTTTCTTT
TRBV19	.	TRBD1	TRBJ1-2	CASTTTGGGYGYTF	TGTGCCAGTACCACGACAGGGGGCGGCTATGGCTACACCTTC
TRBV13	.	TRBD1	TRBJ1-4	CASSKRQGANEKLFF	TGTGCCAGCAGCAAACGACAGGGGGCTAATGAAAAACTGTTTTTT
TRBV7-3	.	TRBD1	TRBJ1-1	CASSLIGAGTAKNTEAFF	TGTGCCAGCAGCTTAATTGGGGCCGGGACAGCAAAGAACACTGAAGCTTTCTTT
TRBV7-2	.	TRBD2	TRBJ2-1	CASSLSGGRYNEQFF	TGTGCCAGCAGCTTAAGCGGCGGGAGATACAATGAGCAGTTCTTC
TRBV4-3	.	TRBD1	TRBJ1-2	CASSQDLTGGGGYTF	TGCGCCAGCAGCCAAGATCTCACAGGGGGTGGAGGCTACACCTTC
TRBV5-1	.	.	TRBJ2-7	CASRRAPGNSYEQYF	TGCGCCAGCAGACGGGCGCCAGGGAACTCCTACGAGCAGTACTTC
TRBV11-2	.	TRBD2	TRBJ2-4	CASSLDREVGIQYF	TGTGCCAGCAGCTTAGATCGGGAGGTCGGCATTCAGTACTTC
TRBV28	few	TRBD1	TRBJ2-7	CASSEDRGIGYEQYF	TGTGCCAGCAGCGAAGACAGGGGGATCGGCTACGAGCAGTACTTC
TRBV7-2	.	.	TRBJ1-2	CASSLVAGPYGYTF	TGTGCCAGCAGCTTGGTGGCAGGGCCCTATGGCTACACCTTC
TRBV21-1	.	.	TRBJ2-1	CASSTKFNRGAYNEQFF	TGTGCCAGCAGCACTAAATTTAACAGGGGGGCCTACAATGAGCAGTTCTTC
TRBV6-1	.	TRBD1	TRBJ1-2	CASSDWGTGEKGYGYTF	TGTGCCAGCAGTGATTGGGGGACAGGGGAGAAAGGGTATGGCTACACCTTC
TRBV28	.	.	TRBJ2-6	CASSPPPPGANVLTF	TGTGCCAGCAGTCCCCCCCCGCCTGGGGCCAACGTCCTGACTTTC
TRBV19	.	.	TRBJ2-1	CASSPSGTFSYNEQFF	TGTGCCAGTAGCCCATCCGGGACCTTCTCCTACAATGAGCAGTTCTTC
TRBV29-1	once	.	TRBJ1-2	CSVGLLVTLGGYTF	TGCAGCGTTGGTTTGTTAGTGACGCTTGGGGGCTACACCTTC
TRBV30	.	.	TRBJ1-2	CAWSETRGYTF	TGTGCCTGGAGTGAAACGCGGGGCTACACCTTC
TRBV18	once	TRBD2	TRBJ2-3	CASSPLLAGSRTDTQYF	TGTGCCAGCTCACCGTTACTAGCGGGAAGTCGCACAGATACGCAGTATTTT
TRBV4-1	.	.	TRBJ2-6	CASSQEWGPGANVLTF	TGCGCCAGCAGCCAAGAATGGGGGCCCGGGGCCAACGTCCTGACTTTC
TRBV6-5	.	.	TRBJ2-3	CASSYEASTDTQYF	TGTGCCAGCAGTTACGAGGCTAGCACAGATACGCAGTATTTT
TRBV6-6	.	.	TRBJ1-1	CASSYYLTDVKAFF	TGTGCCAGCAGTTACTATTTGACCGATGTGAAAGCTTTCTTT
TRBV7-9	.	.	TRBJ2-3	CASSLAHRTDTQYF	TGTGCCAGCAGCCTAGCCCACCGCACAGATACGCAGTATTTT
TRBV5-4	.	.	TRBJ2-3	CAGSVGTAGIATDTQYF	TGTGCCGGCAGCGTAGGGACAGCGGGAATAGCGACAGATACGCAGTATTTT
TRBV19	.	.	TRBJ2-1	CASSIVAGLRDEQFF	TGTGCCAGTAGTATAGTGGCTGGCTTAAGAGATGAGCAGTTCTTC
TRBV7-2	.	.	TRBJ1-6	CASSLAGPYNSPLHF	TGTGCCAGCAGCTTGGCCGGCCCCTATAATTCACCCCTCCACTTT
TRBV5-1	.	TRBD1	TRBJ1-4	CASSLTGEGEKLFF	TGCGCCAGCAGCTTGACAGGGGAAGGGGAAAAACTGTTTTTT
TRBV28	.	.	TRBJ1-5	CASGAQPQHF	TGTGCCAGTGGGGCTCAGCCCCAGCATTTT
TRBV7-2	.	TRBD1	TRBJ1-2	CASSLVGQGDGYTF	TGTGCCAGCAGCTTAGTAGGGCAGGGGGATGGCTACACCTTC
TRBV11-1	.	TRBD1	TRBJ2-3	CASTARPRGLTDTQYF	TGTGCCAGCACAGCCCGGCCCAGGGGGTTGACGGATACGCAGTATTTT
TRBV5-4	.	.	TRBJ1-2	CASSLGRGSYTF	TGTGCCAGCAGCTTGGGACGGGGAAGCTACACCTTC
TRBV19	.	.	TRBJ1-3	CASTYPGPGAGNTIYF	TGTGCCAGTACCTACCCGGGGCCAGGCGCCGGAAACACCATATATTTT
TRBV6-5	once	TRBD1	TRBJ1-5	CASSSDRGSNQPQHF	TGTGCCAGCAGTTCGGACAGGGGTAGCAATCAGCCCCAGCATTTT